This passage covers 15 T cell receptor beta chains from one sample sequenced in a study of blood T cells in healthy people across ages. Together with a sample-barcoded 5' primer, a J-beta primer mix was included in a second PCR lasting roughly 6 to 12 cycles. TCRdb used MiXCR to reprocess the 5' RACE reads, holding one entry per CDR3 protein. The table has over a million distinct CDR3 sequences, roughly 45% seen once. Sequencing input: blood. The origin of the receptors is a young woman in good health.

The genes are TRBV21-1 and TRBJ2-7; the table's TRBD1 call for D was not verified on the DNA. TRBV21-1 is shown as a pseudogene. The CDR3 runs to 14 residues. CDR3 DNA sequence: TGTGCCAGCAGCAATAGGGGGCCTCTCTACGAGCAGTACTTC. Translating it yields CASSNRGPLYEQYF.

This clonotype appeared a few times. One base away lies a much larger clone, so this may be a sequencing read error. V and J are TRBV29-1 and TRBJ2-1, with D maybe TRBD1 (7 bases). This CDR3 is built from 13 residues. CDR1 and CDR2 (germline): SQVTM, ANQGSEA. CDR3 loop: CSVRDSLQETQFF. CDR3 nucleotides: TGCAGTGTGCGGGACAGCCTTCAAGAGACCCAGTTCTTC.

A few counts support this clonotype. The rearrangement links TRBV20-1 to TRBJ1-4; TRBD1 matches 7 bases. Germline CDR1 reads DFQATT; CDR2 reads SNEGSKA (reference sequence). With V trimmed by 4 bases and J by 7 bases, 6 bases remained unmatched. The CDR3 is 13 residues long. CDR3 nucleotide sequence: TGCAGTGCTAAAAGGGGGCAGGGTGAAAAACTGTTTTTT. Its translation is CSAKRGQGEKLFF.

In its sample, this clonotype was seen many times. The chain recombines TRBV27 with TRBJ2-7; D could derive from TRBD1 or TRBD2 (5 bases each). The V gene lost 6 bases and the J gene lost 6 bases, with 15 bases spanning the gap. The CDR3 length is 13 residues. Germline V CDR1 and CDR2: MNHEY, SMNVEV (reference sequence). CDR3 region: CASSPGWDLEQYF. The CDR3 DNA is TGTGCCAGCAGCCCCGGCTGGGACCTCGAGCAGTACTTC.

This clonotype was picked up a small number of times. This chain connects TRBV29-1 to TRBJ2-7; 8 nucleotides agree with TRBD1. This CDR3 is built from 14 residues. V shed 3 bases, J shed 0 bases, and the junction held 4 bases outside the gene matches. From germline, CDR1 is SQVTM and CDR2 ANQGSEA. CDR3 sequence: CSVEWTGNSYEQYF. The CDR3 nucleotides read TGCAGCGTTGAGTGGACAGGGAACTCCTACGAGCAGTACTTC.

The sample holds a few counts of this clonotype. The V call is TRBV6-5, the J call TRBJ2-3; 9 nucleotides match TRBD2. V shed 4 bases, J shed 1 base, and the junction held 6 bases outside the gene matches. The CDR3 runs to 16 residues. The germline CDR1 and CDR2 sequences are MNHEY and SVGAGI. The CDR3 here is CASSSRWTSGTDTQYF. The CDR3 DNA is TGTGCCAGCAGTTCCCGATGGACTAGCGGCACAGATACGCAGTATTTT.

This clonotype was observed a few times. This chain connects TRBV7-2 to TRBJ1-5; 10 bases are a match to TRBD1. The CDR3 length is 15 residues. The ends lost 3 bases at V and 7 bases at J; junction bases unmatched: 6. From germline, CDR1 is SGHTA and CDR2 FQGNSA. CDR3 bases: TGTGCCAGCAGCTTTGGGACAGGGGTTAAGCAGCCCCAGCATTTT. It encodes CASSFGTGVKQPQHF.

V and J are TRBV20-1 and TRBJ2-3; possibly TRBD1 or TRBD2 for D (6 bases each). The CDR3 has 14 residues. CDR1 is DFQATT, CDR2 SNEGSKA, per germline (reference sequence). Deletions cut 6 bases from V and 0 bases from J, with 13 bases between. In DNA form, the CDR3 reads TGCAGTGCCTGGGGGGCCCTAAGCACAGATACGCAGTATTTT. It translates to CSAWGALSTDTQYF.

The gene calls are TRBV6-6 and TRBJ2-7, with no clear D. The CDR3 contains 13 residues. V lost 8 bases and J lost 2, with 13 bases in between. Germline values: CDR1 MNHNY, CDR2 SVGAGI (reference sequence). The CDR3 coding sequence is TGTGCCAGCTCACGGTTGGTCGCCTACGAGCAGTACTTC. Protein sequence: CASSRLVAYEQYF.

This clonotype is a singleton in its sample. V is TRBV4-1 and J is TRBJ2-2, with a weak D call TRBD2 (6 bases). V was cut by 6 bases and J by 4 bases, with 15 bases left in between. Germline lookup yields CDR1 MGHRA and CDR2 YSYEKL. The CDR3 has 15 residues. CDR3 DNA sequence: TGCGCCAGCAGTGGTTTAGCGGAGACCACCGGGGAGCTGTTTTTT. As protein: CASSGLAETTGELFF.

This clonotype was counted a few times. The genes are TRBV4-1 and TRBJ2-3, with TRBD1 matching 7 bases. Germline V gene sequence: CDR1 MGHRA, CDR2 YSYEKL. CDR3 length: 17 residues. Unmatched junction bases numbered 9, after V lost 1 base and J lost 2 bases. The CDR3 DNA is TGCGCCAGCAGCCAAGCCCCGGGACAGAGTTACACAGATACGCAGTATTTT. Amino acids: CASSQAPGQSYTDTQYF.

A few counts support this clonotype. The chain recombines TRBV7-3 with TRBJ2-2; D gene unclear. Trimming removed 3 bases from V and 4 bases from J, with 9 bases in between. CDR1 and CDR2 from the germline V gene are SGHTA and FQGTGA. The CDR3 is made up of 14 amino acids. The chain's CDR3 is CASSFTSSTGELFF. In DNA, the CDR3 is TGTGCCAGCAGCTTTACGTCGAGCACCGGGGAGCTGTTTTTT.

This clonotype was detected a few times. V gene TRBV6-6 combines with J gene TRBJ2-7, with no clear D. Between the trimmed V and J ends, which lost 5 bases and 3 bases, there was a span of 11 bases. CDR1 MNHNY and CDR2 SVGAGI come from the germline V gene (reference sequence). This CDR3 is 13 amino acids long. The chain's CDR3 is CASSMSVFYEQYF. CDR3 DNA: TGTGCCAGCAGTATGTCTGTCTTCTACGAGCAGTACTTC.

The J gene is TRBJ1-4, the V gene TRBV6-6, with 11 bases fitting TRBD1. Germline CDR1 is MNHNY and CDR2 is SVGAGI (reference sequence). V trimming: 0 bases; J trimming: 7 bases; junction bases outside the gene matches: 7. The CDR3 has 17 amino acids. CDR3 DNA: TGTGCCAGCAGTTACTCTGGTGTCGGGACAGGGGGTGAAAAACTGTTTTTT. Protein product: CASSYSGVGTGGEKLFF.

The V gene is TRBV20-1, the J gene TRBJ2-7; D might be TRBD2 (5 bases). The CDR3 is 12 residues long. CDR1 and CDR2 (germline): DFQATT, SNEGSKA (reference sequence). Trimming left V 6 bases short and J 4 bases short, with 13 bases between. In nucleotides, the CDR3 is TGCAGTGCGTACCCCGGGGAGTACGAGCAGTACTTC. Protein product: CSAYPGEYEQYF.